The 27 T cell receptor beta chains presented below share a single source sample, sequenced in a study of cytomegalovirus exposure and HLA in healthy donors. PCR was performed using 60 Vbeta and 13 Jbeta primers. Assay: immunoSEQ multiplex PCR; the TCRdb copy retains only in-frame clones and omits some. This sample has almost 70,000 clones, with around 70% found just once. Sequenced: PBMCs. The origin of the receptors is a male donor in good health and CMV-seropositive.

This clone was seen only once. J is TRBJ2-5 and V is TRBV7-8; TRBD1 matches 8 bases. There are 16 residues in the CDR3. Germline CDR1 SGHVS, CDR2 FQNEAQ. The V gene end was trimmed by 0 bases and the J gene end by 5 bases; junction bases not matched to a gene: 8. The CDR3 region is CASSLARQGAWETQYF. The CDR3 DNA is TGTGCCAGCAGCTTAGCTAGGCAGGGGGCGTGGGAGACCCAGTACTTC.

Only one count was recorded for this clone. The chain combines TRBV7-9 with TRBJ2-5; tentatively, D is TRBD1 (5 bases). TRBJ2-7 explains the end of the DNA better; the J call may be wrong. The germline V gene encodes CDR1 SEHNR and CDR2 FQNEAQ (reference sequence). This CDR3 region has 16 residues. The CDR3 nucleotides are TGTGCCAGCAGCCGGGCGTCAGGGATGATGTCCTACGAGCAGTACTTC. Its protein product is CASSRASGMMSYEQYF.

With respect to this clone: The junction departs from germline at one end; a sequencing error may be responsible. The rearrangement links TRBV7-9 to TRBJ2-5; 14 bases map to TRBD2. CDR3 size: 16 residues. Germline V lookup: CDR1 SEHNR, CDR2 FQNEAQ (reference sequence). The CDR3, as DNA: TGTTCCAGCAGCTTGGGACTAGCGGGGGTCCAAGAGACCCAGTACTTC. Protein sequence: CSSSLGLAGVQETQYF.

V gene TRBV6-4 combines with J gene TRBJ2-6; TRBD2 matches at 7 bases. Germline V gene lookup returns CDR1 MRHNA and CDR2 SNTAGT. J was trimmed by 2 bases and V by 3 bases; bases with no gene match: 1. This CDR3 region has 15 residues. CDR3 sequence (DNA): TGTGCCAGCAGTGAACGGGGGGCTGGGGCCAACGTCCTGACTTTC. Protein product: CASSERGAGANVLTF.

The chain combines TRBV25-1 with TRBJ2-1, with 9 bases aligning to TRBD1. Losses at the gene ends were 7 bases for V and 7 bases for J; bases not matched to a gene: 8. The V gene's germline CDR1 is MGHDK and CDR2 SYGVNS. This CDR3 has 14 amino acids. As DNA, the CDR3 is TGTGCCAGCAACCTACGGGACAGGGAGAATGAGCAGTTCTTC. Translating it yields CASNLRDRENEQFF. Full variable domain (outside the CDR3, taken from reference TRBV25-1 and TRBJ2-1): EADIYQTPRYLVIGTGKKITLECSQTMGHDKMYWYQQDPGMELHLIHYSYGVNSTEKGDLSSESTVSRIRTEHFPLTLESARPSHTSQYLCASNLRDRENEQFFGPGTRLTVL.

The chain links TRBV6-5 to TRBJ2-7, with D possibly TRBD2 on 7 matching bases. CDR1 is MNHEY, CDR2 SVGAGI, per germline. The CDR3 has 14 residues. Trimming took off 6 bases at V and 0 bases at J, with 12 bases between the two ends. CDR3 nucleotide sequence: TGTGCCAGCAGGAACGGGGGGCACTCCTACGAGCAGTACTTC. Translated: CASRNGGHSYEQYF.

Written as DNA, the CDR3 is TGTGCCAGCTCAATGGGACAGATTTACTACGAGCAGTACTTC. Its translation: CASSMGQIYYEQYF. V usage is TRBV18 and J usage is TRBJ2-7, with TRBD1 identical over 7 bases. The CDR3 length is 14 residues. V shed 5 bases and J 3 bases; nucleotides not matched to a gene: 7. Germline values: CDR1 KGHSH, CDR2 LQKENI.

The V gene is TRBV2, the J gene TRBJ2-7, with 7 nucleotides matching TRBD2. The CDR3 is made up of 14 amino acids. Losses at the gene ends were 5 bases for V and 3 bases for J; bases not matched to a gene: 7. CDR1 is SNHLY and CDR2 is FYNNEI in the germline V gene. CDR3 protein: CASSQGGWVYEQYF. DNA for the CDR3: TGTGCCAGCAGTCAGGGAGGGTGGGTCTACGAGCAGTACTTC.

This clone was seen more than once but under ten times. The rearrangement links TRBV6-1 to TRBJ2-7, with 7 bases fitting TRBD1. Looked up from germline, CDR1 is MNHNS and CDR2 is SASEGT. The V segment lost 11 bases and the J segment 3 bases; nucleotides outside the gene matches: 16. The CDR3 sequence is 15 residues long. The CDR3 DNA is TGTGCCCCCCCACCCCGACGGGACAGATTCTACGAGCAGTACTTC. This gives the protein CAPPPRRDRFYEQYF.

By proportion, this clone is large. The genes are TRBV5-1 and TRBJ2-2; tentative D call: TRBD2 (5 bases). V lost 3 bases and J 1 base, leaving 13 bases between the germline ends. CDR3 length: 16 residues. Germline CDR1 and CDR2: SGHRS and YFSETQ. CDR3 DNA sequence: TGCGCCAGCAGCTCCGGACTCCTTGGGAACACCGGGGAGCTGTTTTTT. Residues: CASSSGLLGNTGELFF.

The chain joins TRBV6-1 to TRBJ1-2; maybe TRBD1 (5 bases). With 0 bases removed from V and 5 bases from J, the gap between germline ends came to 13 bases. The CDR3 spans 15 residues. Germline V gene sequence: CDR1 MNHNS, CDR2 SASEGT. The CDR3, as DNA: TGTGCCAGCAGTGAAGCGGGGGGACTCAATTATGGCTACACCTTC. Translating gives CASSEAGGLNYGYTF.

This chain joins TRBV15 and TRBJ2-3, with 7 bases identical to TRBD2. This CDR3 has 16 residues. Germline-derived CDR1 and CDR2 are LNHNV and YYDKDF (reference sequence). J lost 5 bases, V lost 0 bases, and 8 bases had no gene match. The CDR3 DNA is TGTGCCACCAGCAGAGATATTGGGGGGGTCGTAGATACGCAGTATTTT. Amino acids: CATSRDIGGVVDTQYF.

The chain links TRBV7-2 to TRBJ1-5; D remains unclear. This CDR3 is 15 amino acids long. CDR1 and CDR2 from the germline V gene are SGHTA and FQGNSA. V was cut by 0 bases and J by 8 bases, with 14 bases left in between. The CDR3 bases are TGTGCCAGCAGCTTAGCACACAGCGGTGGGGAGCCCCAGCATTTT. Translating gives CASSLAHSGGEPQHF.

The CDR3 DNA reads as TGTGCCAGCAGCTTGTTTCCTACAGGGCAATCTTCCTATGGCTACACCTTC. Protein sequence: CASSLFPTGQSSYGYTF. The chain employs TRBV5-5 and TRBJ1-2; possibly TRBD1 for D (6 bases). The V and J ends lost 1 base and 4 bases respectively, with 20 bases between them. CDR3 length: 17 amino acids. Germline V CDR1 and CDR2: SGHKS, YYEKEE (reference sequence).

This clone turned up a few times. The CDR3 here is CASSYARSNEKLFF. CDR3 in DNA: TGTGCCAGCAGTTATGCTAGGAGTAATGAAAAACTGTTTTTT. The V gene is TRBV6-5, the J gene TRBJ1-4; D unresolved. Trimming cost V 3 bases and J 4 bases, with 9 bases left between them. The CDR3 loop spans 14 amino acids. Per germline, CDR1 MNHEY and CDR2 SVGAGI.

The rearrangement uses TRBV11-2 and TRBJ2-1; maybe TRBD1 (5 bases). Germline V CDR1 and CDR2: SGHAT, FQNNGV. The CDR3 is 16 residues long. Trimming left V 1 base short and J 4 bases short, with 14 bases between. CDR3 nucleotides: TGTGCCAGCAGCTTAGGGGGCCGAGGAGTATACAATGAGCAGTTCTTC. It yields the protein CASSLGGRGVYNEQFF.

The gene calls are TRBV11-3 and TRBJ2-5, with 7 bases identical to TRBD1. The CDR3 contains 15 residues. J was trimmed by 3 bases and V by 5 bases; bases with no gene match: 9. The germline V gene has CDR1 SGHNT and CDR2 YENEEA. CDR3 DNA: TGTGCCAGCAGCCCTAGACAGGGTTGGGAAGAGACCCAGTACTTC. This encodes CASSPRQGWEETQYF.

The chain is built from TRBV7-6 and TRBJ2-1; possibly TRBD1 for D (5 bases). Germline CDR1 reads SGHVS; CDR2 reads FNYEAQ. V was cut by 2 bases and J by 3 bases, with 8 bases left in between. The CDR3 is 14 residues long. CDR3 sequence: CASSLQGNYNEQFF. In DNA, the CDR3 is TGTGCCAGCAGCTTACAGGGAAACTACAATGAGCAGTTCTTC.

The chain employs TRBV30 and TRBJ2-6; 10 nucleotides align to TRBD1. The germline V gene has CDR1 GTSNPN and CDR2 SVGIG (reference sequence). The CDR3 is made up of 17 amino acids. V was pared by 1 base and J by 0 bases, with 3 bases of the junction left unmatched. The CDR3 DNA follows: TGTGCCTGGAGTGGACAGGGGGCCCCCTCTGGGGCCAACGTCCTGACTTTC. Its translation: CAWSGQGAPSGANVLTF. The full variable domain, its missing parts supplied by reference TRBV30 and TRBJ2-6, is SQTIHQWPATLVQPVGSPLSLECTVEGTSNPNLYWYRQAAGRGLQLLFYSVGIGQISSEVPQNLSASRPQDRQFILSSKKLLLSDSGFYLCAWSGQGAPSGANVLTFGAGSRLTVL.

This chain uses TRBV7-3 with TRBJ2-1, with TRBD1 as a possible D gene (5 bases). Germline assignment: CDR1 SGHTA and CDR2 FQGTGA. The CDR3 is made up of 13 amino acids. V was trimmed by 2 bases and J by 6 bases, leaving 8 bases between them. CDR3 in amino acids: CASSLYQGNEQFF. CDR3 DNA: TGTGCCAGCAGCTTATATCAGGGCAATGAGCAGTTCTTC.

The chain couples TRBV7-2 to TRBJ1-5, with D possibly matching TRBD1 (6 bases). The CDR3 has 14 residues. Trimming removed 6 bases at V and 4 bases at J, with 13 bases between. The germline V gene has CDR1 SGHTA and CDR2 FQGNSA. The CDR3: CASRSIQGNQPQHF. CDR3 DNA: TGTGCCAGCAGATCAATTCAGGGGAATCAGCCCCAGCATTTT.

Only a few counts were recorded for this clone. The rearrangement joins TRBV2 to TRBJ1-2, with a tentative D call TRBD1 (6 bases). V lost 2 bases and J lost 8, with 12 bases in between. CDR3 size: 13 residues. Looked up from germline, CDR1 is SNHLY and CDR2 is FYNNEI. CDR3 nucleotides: TGTGCCAGCAGTGAAAAACAGGGTTGGGGCTACACCTTC. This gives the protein CASSEKQGWGYTF.

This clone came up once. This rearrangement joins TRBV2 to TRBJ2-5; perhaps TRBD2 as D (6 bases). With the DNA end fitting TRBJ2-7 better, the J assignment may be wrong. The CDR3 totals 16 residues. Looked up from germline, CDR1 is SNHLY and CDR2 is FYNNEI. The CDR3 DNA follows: TGTGCCAGCAGCGAATCGGTAGCGGCTCTATCCTACGAGCAGTACTTC. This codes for CASSESVAALSYEQYF.

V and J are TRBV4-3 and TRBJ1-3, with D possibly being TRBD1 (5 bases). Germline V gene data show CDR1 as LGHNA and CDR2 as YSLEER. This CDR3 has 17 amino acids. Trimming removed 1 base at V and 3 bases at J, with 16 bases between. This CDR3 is CASSQGAPGGFGNTIYF. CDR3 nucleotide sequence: TGCGCCAGCAGCCAAGGGGCGCCGGGGGGTTTTGGAAACACCATATATTTT.

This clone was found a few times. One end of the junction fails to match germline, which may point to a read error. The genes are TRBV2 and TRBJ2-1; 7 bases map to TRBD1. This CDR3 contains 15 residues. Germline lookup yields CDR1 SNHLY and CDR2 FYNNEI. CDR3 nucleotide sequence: TGTGCCAGCAGTGCCCGGGACGTTTTTAGGGGGCGCCCCCTCTTC. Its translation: CASSARDVFRGRPLF.

The CDR3 spells CASRGATTYEQYF. CDR3 in DNA: TGTGCCAGCAGAGGGGCCACTACCTACGAGCAGTACTTC. The genes are TRBV6-5 and TRBJ2-7, with a weak D call TRBD1 (5 bases). Germline CDR1 MNHEY, CDR2 SVGAGI. V was pared by 6 bases and J by 2 bases, with 11 bases between. This CDR3 is 13 amino acids long.

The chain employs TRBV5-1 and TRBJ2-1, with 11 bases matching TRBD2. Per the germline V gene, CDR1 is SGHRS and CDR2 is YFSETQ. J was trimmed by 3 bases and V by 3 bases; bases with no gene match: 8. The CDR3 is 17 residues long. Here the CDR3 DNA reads TGCGCCAGCAGCTCTCACTTAGCGGGGGGGATCTACAATGAGCAGTTCTTC. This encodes CASSSHLAGGIYNEQFF.